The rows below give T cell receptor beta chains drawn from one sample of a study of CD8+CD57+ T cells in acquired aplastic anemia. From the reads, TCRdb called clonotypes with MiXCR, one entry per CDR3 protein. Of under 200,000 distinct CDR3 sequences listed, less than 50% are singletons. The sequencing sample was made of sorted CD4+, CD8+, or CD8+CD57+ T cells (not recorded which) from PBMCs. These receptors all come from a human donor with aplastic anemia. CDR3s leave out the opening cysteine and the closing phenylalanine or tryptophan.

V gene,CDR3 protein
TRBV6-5,ASSLLGREAF
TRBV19,ASSIEGGGETQY
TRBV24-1,ATSDTVTGTGFYGYT
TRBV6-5,ASSYSRGPNTEAF
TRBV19,ASTPSPGDGYT
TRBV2,ATRQEDTQY
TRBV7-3,ASSGNEQF
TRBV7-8,ASSLGLPPETQY
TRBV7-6,ASSPRTSGTDTQY
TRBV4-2,ASSPDFAPGGRRYGYT
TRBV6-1,ASSEGTGYGYT
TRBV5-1,ASSLTAAGDNEQF
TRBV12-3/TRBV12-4,ASSWGQGYEQY
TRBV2,ASSFKIAKNIQY
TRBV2,ASSGGPGETQY
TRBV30,AWVVQGFGKGESTYEQY
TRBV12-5,ASMGVEQF
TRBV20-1,SARPSGRETQY
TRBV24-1,ATSDFGGRADTQY
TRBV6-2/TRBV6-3,ASSPRTPLDEQY